The rows below give T cell receptor beta chains drawn from one sample of a study of blood T cell repertoires in COVID-19. Assay used: immunoSEQ multiplex PCR; TCRdb lists only in-frame clones, some missing. The sample records about 140,000 clones, around 83% being singletons. Input material: peripheral blood. These receptors were taken from a woman at least 80 years old with acute or convalescent COVID-19. Both conserved end residues are part of each CDR3.

j_gene: TRBJ1-5; v_gene: TRBV12-1; CDR3aa: CASSLLQGRFSNQPQHF
j_gene: TRBJ2-3; v_gene: TRBV6-5; CDR3aa: CASTGTSGTDTQYF
j_gene: TRBJ2-5; v_gene: TRBV11-2; CDR3aa: CASSSRRDSSRGPETQYF
j_gene: TRBJ1-1; v_gene: TRBV5-1; CDR3aa: CASSSQGFSEAFF
j_gene: TRBJ2-2; v_gene: TRBV19; CDR3aa: CASSVGQGSTGELFF
j_gene: TRBJ1-2; v_gene: TRBV24-1; CDR3aa: CATSDTGTPYGYTF
j_gene: TRBJ2-3; v_gene: TRBV5-1; CDR3aa: CASSLQGQGAADTQYF
j_gene: TRBJ1-6; v_gene: TRBV27; CDR3aa: CASSPPPTRQNSPLHF
j_gene: TRBJ1-4; v_gene: TRBV27; CDR3aa: CASSSGGGGGEKLFF
j_gene: TRBJ1-2; v_gene: TRBV27; CDR3aa: CASSSLGQTTYGYTF
j_gene: TRBJ2-5; v_gene: TRBV3-1/TRBV3-2; CDR3aa: CASSHGTTKETQYF
j_gene: TRBJ1-5; v_gene: TRBV5-1; CDR3aa: CASSYSGHLVNQPQHF
j_gene: TRBJ2-5; v_gene: TRBV5-1; CDR3aa: CASSLDGRSGETQYF
j_gene: TRBJ2-5; v_gene: TRBV28; CDR3aa: CASSTGGETQYF
j_gene: TRBJ2-7; v_gene: TRBV28; CDR3aa: CASSIPTLPYEQYF
j_gene: TRBJ1-6; v_gene: TRBV18; CDR3aa: CASSSDRGASPLHF
j_gene: TRBJ1-2; v_gene: TRBV12-3/TRBV12-4; CDR3aa: CASSSRTGNGYTF
j_gene: TRBJ2-5; v_gene: TRBV14; CDR3aa: CASSQAHSFFTGGETQYF
j_gene: TRBJ1-6; v_gene: TRBV11-2; CDR3aa: CASSLEGQGSPLHF
j_gene: TRBJ2-1; v_gene: TRBV10-3; CDR3aa: CAITGTSGNEQFF
j_gene: TRBJ1-1; v_gene: TRBV7-9; CDR3aa: CASSLIRDSGAAFF
j_gene: TRBJ2-2; v_gene: TRBV24-1; CDR3aa: CATSDTGWGQGHTGELFF
j_gene: TRBJ1-1; v_gene: TRBV18; CDR3aa: CASSPTSREAFF
j_gene: TRBJ2-3; v_gene: TRBV19; CDR3aa: CASSIIAGEDTQYF
j_gene: TRBJ2-5; v_gene: TRBV12-3/TRBV12-4; CDR3aa: CASSPTGIETQYF
j_gene: TRBJ2-5; v_gene: TRBV10-3; CDR3aa: CAISAPGTQYF
j_gene: TRBJ1-5; v_gene: TRBV2; CDR3aa: CASSGQGTNQPQHF
j_gene: TRBJ1-1; v_gene: TRBV19; CDR3aa: CASKRGLSTEAFF
j_gene: TRBJ1-1; v_gene: TRBV7-9; CDR3aa: CASSFKTLRDRVLTEAFF
j_gene: TRBJ1-2; v_gene: TRBV19; CDR3aa: CASSPMDSTNYGYTF
j_gene: TRBJ1-1; v_gene: TRBV6-1; CDR3aa: CASSEAGSGEDF
j_gene: TRBJ2-5; v_gene: TRBV5-6; CDR3aa: CASSIYAGYQETQYF
j_gene: TRBJ1-5; v_gene: TRBV21-1; CDR3aa: CASSSRQALVGNQPQHF
j_gene: TRBJ2-1; v_gene: TRBV7-2; CDR3aa: CASTSRGGSSYNEQFF
j_gene: TRBJ2-5; v_gene: TRBV5-1; CDR3aa: CASSLLVAGGQETQYF
j_gene: TRBJ1-1; v_gene: TRBV11-2; CDR3aa: CASSGLQGTEAFF
j_gene: TRBJ1-2; v_gene: TRBV28; CDR3aa: CASSPFSARRLSGYGYTF
j_gene: TRBJ2-3; v_gene: TRBV2; CDR3aa: CASNPPNFQITDTQYF
j_gene: TRBJ1-2; v_gene: TRBV9; CDR3aa: CASSPWQFYNYGYTF
j_gene: TRBJ2-2; v_gene: TRBV11-2; CDR3aa: CASSLRKYSGTNTGELFF
j_gene: TRBJ2-3; v_gene: TRBV19; CDR3aa: CASSMGLAGRTDTQYF
j_gene: TRBJ2-5; v_gene: TRBV9; CDR3aa: CASSVNPGETQYF
j_gene: TRBJ1-1; v_gene: TRBV30; CDR3aa: CAWSKLGVLDTEAFF